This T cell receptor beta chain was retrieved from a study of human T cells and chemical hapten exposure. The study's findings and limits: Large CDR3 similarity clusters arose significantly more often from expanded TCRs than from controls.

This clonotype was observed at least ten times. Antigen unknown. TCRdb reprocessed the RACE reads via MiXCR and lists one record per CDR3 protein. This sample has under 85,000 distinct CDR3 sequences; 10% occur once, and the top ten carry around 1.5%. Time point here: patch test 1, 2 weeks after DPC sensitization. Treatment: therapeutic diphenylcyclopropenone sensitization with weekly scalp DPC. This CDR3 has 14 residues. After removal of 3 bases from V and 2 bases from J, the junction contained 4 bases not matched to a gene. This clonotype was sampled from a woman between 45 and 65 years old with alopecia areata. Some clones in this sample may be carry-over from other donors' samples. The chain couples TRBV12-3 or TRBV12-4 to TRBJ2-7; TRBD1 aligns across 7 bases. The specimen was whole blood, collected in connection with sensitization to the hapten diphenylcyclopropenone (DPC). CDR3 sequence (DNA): TGTGCCAGCAGTTTGAGACAGGGCGCCTACGAGCAGTACTTC. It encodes CASSLRQGAYEQYF.